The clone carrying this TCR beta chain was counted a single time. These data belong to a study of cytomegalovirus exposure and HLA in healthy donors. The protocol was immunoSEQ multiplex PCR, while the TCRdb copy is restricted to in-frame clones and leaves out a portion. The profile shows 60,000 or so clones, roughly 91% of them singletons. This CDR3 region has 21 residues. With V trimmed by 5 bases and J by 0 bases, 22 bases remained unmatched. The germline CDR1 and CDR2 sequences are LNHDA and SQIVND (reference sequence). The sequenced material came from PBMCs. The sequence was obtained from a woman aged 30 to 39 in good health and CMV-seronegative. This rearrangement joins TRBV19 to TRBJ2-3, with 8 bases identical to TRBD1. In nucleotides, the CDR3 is TGTGCCAGTAGTCTCCGTCGACAGGGGTCCCTTGGGGGGACTAGCACAGATACGCAGTATTTT. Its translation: CASSLRRQGSLGGTSTDTQYF.